The source of this TCR beta chain is a study of a mutant IDH1 vaccine in newly diagnosed glioma. Study context: Radiotherapy alone preceded vaccination by 4-6 weeks; alternatively, vaccination started with temozolomide cycles. Most patients had radiochemotherapy with temozolomide before enrollment; others had one alone. General observations from the study: No link was apparently found between pseudoprogression and changes in top peripheral T cell clonotypes.

As for this clone: Antigen specificity is unknown.

This sample's time point: week 47, end of study. Each vaccine dose was 300 ug of mutant IDH1 20-mer peptide, with topical imiquimod. Trimming removed 0 bases from V and 3 bases from J, with 23 bases in between. The CDR3 is made up of 19 amino acids. Data came from immunoSEQ multiplex PCR; TCRdb stores just in-frame clones and leaves some out. The table records 45,000 to 65,000 clones, 65% of them present only once. The clonotype was recovered from a man aged 40-49 years with glioma. Some clones in this sample may be carry-over from other donors' samples. This specimen consisted of peripheral blood mononuclear cells (PBMCs), obtained from a glioma patient whose treatment included an IDH1 peptide vaccine. The chain carries TRBV23-1 and TRBJ1-2, with unresolved D. TRBV23-1 belongs to the ORF category, with a function that is uncertain. CDR3 protein: CASSQSLRGSVGLYYGYTF. For the CDR3, the DNA is TGCGCCAGCAGTCAATCTCTCCGAGGGTCCGTGGGATTGTACTATGGCTACACCTTC.